These 2 T cell receptor beta chains were sequenced from one sample in a study of cytomegalovirus exposure and HLA in healthy donors. PCR used 60 Vbeta primers and 13 Jbeta primers. Data came from immunoSEQ multiplex PCR; TCRdb stores just in-frame clones and leaves some out. The table shows about 160,000 clones, with 80% occurring only once. Sequencing was performed on PBMCs. Receptors were obtained from a male donor in good health and CMV-seropositive.

The rearrangement joins TRBV4-3 to TRBJ2-1; TRBD2 is a possible D gene (5 bases). V was shortened by 2 bases and J by 3 bases, with 11 bases between the two germline ends. Germline CDR1 is LGHNA and CDR2 is YSLEER. This CDR3 contains 15 residues. The CDR3 loop reads CASSQNVGIYNEQFF. CDR3 bases: TGCGCCAGCAGCCAAAACGTCGGGATCTACAATGAGCAGTTCTTC.

The V call is TRBV30, the J call TRBJ2-1; D ambiguous. CDR3 size: 14 residues. Per the germline V gene, CDR1 is GTSNPN and CDR2 is SVGIG (reference sequence). The CDR3 coding sequence is TGTGCACGAACCCCGCGGAACTCCTACAATGAGCAGTTCTTC. Translating it yields CARTPRNSYNEQFF.